The rows below give T cell receptor beta chains drawn from one sample of a study of spatial heterogeneity in lung cancer. TCRdb called the 5' RACE reads again in MiXCR, with one record for every CDR3 protein. This sample has 5,000 or so distinct CDR3 sequences, with under 7.5% found just once. The sample here was lung tumor tissue, taken at surgery. The receptors were sampled from a male donor with early-stage non-small cell lung cancer. Both conserved end residues are part of each CDR3. A D gene is named only where the DNA matches it firmly. Not every row has a clone size; where given, it reads once, few, many or a size class.

.	.	TRBJ1-6	TRBV20-1	CSAEIQDASPLHF	TGCAGTGCTGAGATACAGGACGCGTCACCCCTCCACTTT
many	TRBD1	TRBJ2-2	TRBV7-9	CASSSGTGYTGELFF	TGTGCCAGCAGCTCCGGGACAGGTTACACCGGGGAGCTGTTTTTT
many	.	TRBJ2-2	TRBV11-1	CASSLARQGGELFF	TGTGCCAGCAGCTTAGCTCGCCAAGGCGGGGAGCTGTTTTTT
many	TRBD1	TRBJ1-3	TRBV7-2	CASSWDRVTGNTIYF	TGTGCCAGCAGCTGGGACAGGGTTACTGGAAACACCATATATTTT
few	.	TRBJ1-2	TRBV5-1	CASSFVSRGSYGYTF	TGCGCCAGCAGCTTCGTGAGCAGGGGAAGCTATGGCTACACCTTC
many	.	TRBJ2-7	TRBV7-9	CASSSGLYEQYF	TGTGCCAGCAGCTCCGGGTTATACGAGCAGTACTTC
medium-sized	TRBD1	TRBJ2-5	TRBV9	CASSEGTGLWTQYF	TGTGCCAGCAGCGAGGGGACAGGGCTTTGGACCCAGTACTTC
many	.	TRBJ2-5	TRBV4-1	CASSQGHLQETQYF	TGCGCCAGCAGCCAAGGACACCTTCAAGAGACCCAGTACTTC
many	.	TRBJ2-7	TRBV5-1	CASSQGISYEQYF	TGCGCCAGCTCACAGGGAATCTCCTACGAGCAGTACTTC
many	.	TRBJ2-3	TRBV10-2	CASGGSSRADTQYF	TGCGCCAGCGGGGGCAGTAGTCGGGCAGATACGCAGTATTTT
many	TRBD2	TRBJ2-3	TRBV6-6	CASSYPGLAADTQYF	TGTGCCAGCAGTTATCCGGGACTAGCGGCGGATACGCAGTATTTT
.	.	TRBJ1-5	TRBV7-8	CASSLATPSGGQPQHF	TGTGCCAGCAGCTTAGCAACCCCCAGCGGGGGGCAGCCCCAGCATTTT
medium-sized	.	TRBJ2-3	TRBV5-1	CASSRPGTTDTQYF	TGCGCCAGCAGCCGGCCCGGGACAACAGATACGCAGTATTTT
medium-sized	TRBD2	TRBJ2-1	TRBV7-6	CASSSISGTSRYNEQFF	TGTGCCAGCAGCTCGATTAGCGGGACAAGCAGATACAATGAGCAGTTCTTC
medium-sized	TRBD1	TRBJ1-5	TRBV4-3	CASSPGTANQPQHF	TGCGCCAGCAGCCCAGGGACAGCCAATCAGCCCCAGCATTTT
many	.	TRBJ2-1	TRBV7-2	CASSLARDNEQFF	TGTGCCAGCAGCTTAGCGCGCGACAATGAGCAGTTCTTC
.	TRBD2	TRBJ2-7	TRBV7-3	CASSLLAGGTHEQYF	TGTGCCAGCAGCCTACTAGCGGGAGGGACCCACGAGCAGTACTTC
many	TRBD1	TRBJ1-6	TRBV5-1	CASSWSGTGKSAANSPLHF	TGCGCCAGCAGCTGGTCCGGGACAGGGAAAAGTGCGGCTAATTCACCCCTCCACTTT
many	.	TRBJ1-3	TRBV7-9	CASSPPGGNTIYF	TGTGCCAGCAGCCCCCCAGGTGGAAACACCATATATTTT
medium-sized	TRBD2	TRBJ2-3	TRBV12-3/TRBV12-4	CASSYGTSGRGDTQYF	TGTGCCAGCAGTTATGGGACTAGCGGGAGAGGGGATACGCAGTATTTT
many	TRBD1	TRBJ1-4	TRBV6-1	CASIRDRGEKLFF	TGTGCCAGCATCAGGGACAGGGGAGAAAAACTGTTTTTT
many	TRBD1	TRBJ1-1	TRBV2	CASSLEGAVNTEAFF	TGTGCCAGCAGTCTCGAGGGGGCGGTGAACACTGAAGCTTTCTTT
many	TRBD2	TRBJ2-2	TRBV7-8	CASSPPSGGAAGELFF	TGTGCCAGCAGCCCTCCAAGCGGGGGGGCCGCCGGGGAGCTGTTTTTT
many	.	TRBJ2-4	TRBV4-3	CASSQVASGGRSAKNIQYF	TGCGCCAGCAGCCAAGTCGCTAGTGGCGGTCGGTCGGCCAAAAACATTCAGTACTTC
.	TRBD1	TRBJ1-6	TRBV20-1	CSARVWTGVASPLHF	TGCAGTGCTAGAGTTTGGACAGGGGTTGCTTCACCCCTCCACTTT
medium-sized	.	TRBJ2-3	TRBV7-9	CASSSQGGTSTDTQYF	TGTGCCAGCAGCTCCCAGGGGGGAACTAGCACAGATACGCAGTATTTT
.	TRBD2	TRBJ2-1	TRBV4-2	CASSQETSGRASIF	TGTGCCAGCAGCCAAGAGACTAGCGGGAGGGCCTCAATCTTC
medium-sized	.	TRBJ1-1	TRBV7-2	CASSLRGNTEAFF	TGTGCCAGCAGCTTACGGGGCAACACTGAAGCTTTCTTT
many	.	TRBJ2-4	TRBV10-3	CAISESGAIQYF	TGTGCCATCAGTGAGTCGGGCGCGATTCAGTACTTC
medium-sized	.	TRBJ1-2	TRBV20-1	CSASSGPYYTF	TGCAGTGCTAGTTCAGGACCCTACTACACCTTC
many	.	TRBJ1-2	TRBV5-1	CASSLESPNYGYTF	TGCGCCAGCAGCTTGGAGTCCCCAAACTATGGCTACACCTTC
medium-sized	TRBD1	TRBJ2-5	TRBV28	CASSQGGLGAGETQYF	TGTGCCAGCAGTCAAGGGGGCCTGGGGGCCGGGGAGACCCAGTACTTC
many	.	TRBJ2-7	TRBV11-2	CASSPDQGSSEQYF	TGTGCCAGCAGCCCCGACCAGGGGTCCTCCGAGCAGTACTTC
many	.	TRBJ2-7	TRBV27	CASSLSGATEQYF	TGTGCCAGCAGTTTATCAGGGGCCACCGAGCAGTACTTC
medium-sized	.	TRBJ1-5	TRBV4-1	CASSQDREQPQHF	TGCGCCAGCAGCCAAGACAGGGAACAGCCCCAGCATTTT
medium-sized	TRBD1	TRBJ1-2	TRBV20-1	CSARGTAGQGISGYTF	TGCAGTGCTAGAGGGACGGCGGGACAGGGGATTAGTGGCTACACCTTC
medium-sized	TRBD2	TRBJ2-2	TRBV18	CASSPSGRSTGELFF	TGTGCCAGCTCGCCTAGCGGGAGAAGTACCGGGGAGCTGTTTTTT
.	TRBD2	TRBJ2-5	TRBV20-1	CSAVSSGAETQETQYF	TGCAGTGCGGTTTCTAGCGGGGCCGAGACCCAAGAGACCCAGTACTTC